What follows is one T cell receptor (beta chain) and its context. The same CDR3 can be traced to other DNA sequences in this sample. This sample was taken from a study of PD-1 blockade in classical Hodgkin lymphoma. Generated by immunoSEQ multiplex PCR, the TCRdb table keeps only in-frame clones and is missing some. The sample has about 110,000 clones, roughly 87% seen once. The CDR3 totals 13 residues. Germline loops: CDR1 LNHDA, CDR2 SQIVND (reference sequence). With 5 bases removed from V and 2 bases from J, the gap between germline ends came to 9 bases. Every single patient, without exception, relapsed after autologous stem cell transplantation, and brentuximab vedotin exposure varied.

The V call is TRBV19, the J call TRBJ2-5; tentatively, D is TRBD2 (6 bases). The clonotype was recovered from a human donor with classical Hodgkin lymphoma. The specimen comprised peripheral blood mononuclear cells (PBMCs), sampled before the second cycle of nivolumab. CDR3: CASSWAGQETQYF. Written as DNA, the CDR3 is TGTGCCAGTAGTTGGGCGGGGCAAGAGACCCAGTACTTC.